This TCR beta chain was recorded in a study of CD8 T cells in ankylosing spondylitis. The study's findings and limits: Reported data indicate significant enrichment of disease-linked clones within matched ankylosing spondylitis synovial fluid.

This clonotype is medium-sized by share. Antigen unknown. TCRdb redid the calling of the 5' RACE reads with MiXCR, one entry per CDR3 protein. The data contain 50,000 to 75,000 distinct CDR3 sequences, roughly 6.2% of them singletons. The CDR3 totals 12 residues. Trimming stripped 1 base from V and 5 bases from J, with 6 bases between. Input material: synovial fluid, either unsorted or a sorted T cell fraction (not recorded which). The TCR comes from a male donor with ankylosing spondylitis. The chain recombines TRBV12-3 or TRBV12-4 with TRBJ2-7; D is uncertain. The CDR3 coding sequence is TGTGCCAGCAGTTTAGGGGTGCACGAGCAGTACTTC. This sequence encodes CASSLGVHEQYF.